This T cell receptor beta chain originates from a study of T-cell memory formation after mild COVID-19. Overall study results and limits: Of the contracting clones, CD4+ ones lay mainly in CM and EM, and CD8+ ones in EMRA.

Each CDR3 protein gets one entry after TCRdb re-called the 5' RACE reads with MiXCR. Among 5,600 or so distinct CDR3 sequences, 20% to 25% were seen once, and the ten largest hold 55% to 65%. V lost 1 base, J lost 2 bases, and 7 bases lay in between. Germline V gene sequence: CDR1 SGHVS, CDR2 FNYEAQ. This CDR3 region has 14 residues. This clonotype was recorded at least ten times. Its antigen remains unknown. The genes are TRBV7-6 and TRBJ2-3; D remains ambiguous. The sequence was collected from an adult woman who had mild COVID-19 (a few samples of this study predate the infection). Cell type and time point are not known. Sequencing was done on a sample of PBMCs or a T cell subset sorted from them (not recorded which). The CDR3 spells CASSLVGITDTQYF. DNA of the CDR3: TGTGCCAGCAGCTTAGTGGGGATCACAGATACGCAGTATTTT.